The sequence of this T cell receptor beta chain was determined in a study of T-cell reconstitution after alpha-beta-depleted transplantation in children. The table lists this clonotype with many counts. Antigen unknown. Germline assignment: CDR1 SNHLY and CDR2 FYNNEI. Trimming removed 6 bases from V and 5 bases from J; junction bases left unmatched: 7. This CDR3 contains 16 residues. Study findings and constraints: Some patients' high day-60 TCRbeta diversity was traced to surviving recipient T cells and thymic progenitors. Newly produced T cells mostly accounted for T-cell counts and diversity one year post-transplant. Expanded graft clones numbering several hundred reportedly gave rise to alpha-beta T cells about two months after transplant.

The TCRbeta library was prepared with unique molecular identifiers. MiXCR was run by TCRdb on the PCR reads, yielding one entry per CDR3 protein. The sample includes around 250,000 distinct CDR3 sequences, approximately 8% of them seen just once. The sequencing here drew on PBMCs, mostly from graft donor cells, taken 180 days after TCRalphabeta/CD19-depleted stem cell transplant. V and J are TRBV2 and TRBJ2-2; 12 bases agree with TRBD2. This TCR was recovered from a male patient between 5 and 17 years old who had a stem cell transplant for acute lymphoblastic leukemia, so the T cells may come from the graft donor. CDR3 nucleotides: TGTGCCAGCAGAAGAGCTAGCGGGAGGGGTACCGGGGAGCTGTTTTTT. This gives the protein CASRRASGRGTGELFF.